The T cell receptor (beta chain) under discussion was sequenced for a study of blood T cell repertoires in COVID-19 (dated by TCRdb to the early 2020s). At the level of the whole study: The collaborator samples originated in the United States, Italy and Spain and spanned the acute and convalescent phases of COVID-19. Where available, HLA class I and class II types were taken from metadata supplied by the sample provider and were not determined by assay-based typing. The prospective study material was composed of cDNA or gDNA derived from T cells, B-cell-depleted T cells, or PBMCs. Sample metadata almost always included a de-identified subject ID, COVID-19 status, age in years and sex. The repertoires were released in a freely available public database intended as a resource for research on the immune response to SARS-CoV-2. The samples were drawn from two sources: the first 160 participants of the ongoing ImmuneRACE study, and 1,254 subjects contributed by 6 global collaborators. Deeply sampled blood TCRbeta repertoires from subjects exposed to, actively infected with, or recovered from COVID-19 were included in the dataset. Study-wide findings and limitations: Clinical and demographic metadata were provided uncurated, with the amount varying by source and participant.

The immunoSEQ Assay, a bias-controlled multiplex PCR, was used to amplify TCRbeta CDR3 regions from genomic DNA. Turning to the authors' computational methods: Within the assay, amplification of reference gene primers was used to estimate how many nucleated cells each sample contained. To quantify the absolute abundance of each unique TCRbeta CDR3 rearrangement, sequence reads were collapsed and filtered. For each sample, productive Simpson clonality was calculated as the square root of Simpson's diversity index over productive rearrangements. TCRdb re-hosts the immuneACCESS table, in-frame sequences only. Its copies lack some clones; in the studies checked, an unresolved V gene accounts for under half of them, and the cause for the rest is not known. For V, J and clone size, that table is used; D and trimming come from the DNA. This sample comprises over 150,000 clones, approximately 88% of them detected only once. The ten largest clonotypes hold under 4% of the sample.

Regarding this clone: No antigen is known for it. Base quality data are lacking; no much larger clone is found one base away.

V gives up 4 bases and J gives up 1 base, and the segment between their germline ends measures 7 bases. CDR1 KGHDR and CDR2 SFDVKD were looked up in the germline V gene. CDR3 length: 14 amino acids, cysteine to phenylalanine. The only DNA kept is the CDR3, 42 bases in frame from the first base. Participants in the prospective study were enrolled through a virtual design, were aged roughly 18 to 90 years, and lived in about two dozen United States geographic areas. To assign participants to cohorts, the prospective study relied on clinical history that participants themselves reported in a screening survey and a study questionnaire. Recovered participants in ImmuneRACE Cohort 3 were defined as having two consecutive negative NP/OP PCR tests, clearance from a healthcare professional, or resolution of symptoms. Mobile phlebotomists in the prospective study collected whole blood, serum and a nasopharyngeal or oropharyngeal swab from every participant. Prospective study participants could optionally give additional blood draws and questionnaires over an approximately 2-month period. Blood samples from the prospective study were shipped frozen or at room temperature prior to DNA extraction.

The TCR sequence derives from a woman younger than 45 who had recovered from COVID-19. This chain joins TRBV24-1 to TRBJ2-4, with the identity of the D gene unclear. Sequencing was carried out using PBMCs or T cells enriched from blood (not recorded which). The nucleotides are TGTGCCACCAGTGAGGGCAGGGCCAAAAACATTCAGTACTTC. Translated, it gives CATSEGRAKNIQYF.